These T cell receptor beta chains were read from a single sample in a study of blood T cells in healthy people across ages. From the 5' RACE reads, TCRdb called clonotypes with MiXCR, one entry per CDR3 protein. This sample has roughly 720,000 distinct CDR3 sequences, with 40% to 65% found just once. Sequencing was performed on blood. Every receptor here comes from a man older than 75 in good health. Each CDR3 is given with its conserved first and last residue. Each record gives: D gene, clone size, J gene, V gene, CDR3 protein, CDR3 DNA. The D gene is left open where the match is weak. A clone size is listed for some rows: how often the clone was seen (once, few, many), or a class if it is expanded.

d_gene: TRBD2; abundance: -; j_gene: TRBJ2-7; v_gene: TRBV7-8; CDR3aa: CASRSLASGFTGPEQYF; CDR3nt: TGTGCCAGCAGATCATTGGCTAGCGGGTTCACCGGACCCGAGCAGTACTTC
d_gene: -; abundance: many; j_gene: TRBJ2-7; v_gene: TRBV6-5; CDR3aa: CASRRGYEQYF; CDR3nt: TGTGCCAGCCGACGGGGCTACGAGCAGTACTTC
d_gene: -; abundance: -; j_gene: TRBJ2-7; v_gene: TRBV12-3/TRBV12-4; CDR3aa: CASSLVSFHEQYF; CDR3nt: TGTGCCAGCAGTTTGGTTAGCTTCCACGAGCAGTACTTC
d_gene: -; abundance: -; j_gene: TRBJ1-2; v_gene: TRBV7-9; CDR3aa: CASSLPDRNYGYTF; CDR3nt: TGTGCCAGCAGCTTGCCGGACAGAAACTATGGCTACACCTTC
d_gene: -; abundance: -; j_gene: TRBJ2-3; v_gene: TRBV11-2; CDR3aa: CASSLRSYRYAYF; CDR3nt: TGTGCCAGCAGCTTACGGAGTTACCGATACGCGTATTTT
d_gene: -; abundance: -; j_gene: TRBJ1-1; v_gene: TRBV12-3/TRBV12-4; CDR3aa: CASSLLGSGEAFF; CDR3nt: TGTGCCAGCAGTTTACTGGGTAGTGGTGAAGCTTTCTTT
d_gene: -; abundance: few; j_gene: TRBJ2-1; v_gene: TRBV7-2; CDR3aa: CASSPSVAREQFF; CDR3nt: TGTGCCAGCAGCCCTTCGGTAGCGAGAGAGCAGTTCTTC
d_gene: -; abundance: -; j_gene: TRBJ2-7; v_gene: TRBV12-3/TRBV12-4; CDR3aa: CASSRDGFYEQYF; CDR3nt: TGTGCCAGCAGTAGGGACGGATTCTACGAGCAGTACTTC
d_gene: TRBD2; abundance: -; j_gene: TRBJ2-7; v_gene: TRBV20-1; CDR3aa: CSASRGRTYNEQYF; CDR3nt: TGCAGTGCTAGCCGCGGGAGGACCTACAATGAGCAGTACTTC
d_gene: -; abundance: -; j_gene: TRBJ2-7; v_gene: TRBV15; CDR3aa: CATSRNSGPYEQYF; CDR3nt: TGTGCCACCAGCAGGAATAGCGGTCCCTACGAGCAGTACTTC
d_gene: -; abundance: -; j_gene: TRBJ2-5; v_gene: TRBV7-7; CDR3aa: CASSLAGQGKTQYF; CDR3nt: TGTGCCAGCAGCTTAGCGGGGCAGGGGAAGACCCAGTACTTC
d_gene: TRBD1; abundance: -; j_gene: TRBJ1-1; v_gene: TRBV29-1; CDR3aa: CSVGTGVATEAFF; CDR3nt: TGCAGCGTTGGTACAGGGGTTGCGACTGAAGCTTTCTTT
d_gene: -; abundance: few; j_gene: TRBJ2-3; v_gene: TRBV9; CDR3aa: CASSVRPPTDTQYF; CDR3nt: TGTGCCAGCAGCGTCCGCCCCCCCACAGATACGCAGTATTTT
d_gene: TRBD2; abundance: -; j_gene: TRBJ2-3; v_gene: TRBV20-1; CDR3aa: CSARTSFSPDTQYF; CDR3nt: TGCAGTGCTAGGACTAGCTTCTCCCCAGATACGCAGTATTTT
d_gene: -; abundance: -; j_gene: TRBJ2-1; v_gene: TRBV5-5; CDR3aa: CASSSAGACEQFF; CDR3nt: TGTGCCAGCAGCTCTGCGGGGGCCTGCGAGCAGTTCTTC
d_gene: -; abundance: few; j_gene: TRBJ1-1; v_gene: TRBV9; CDR3aa: CASSVGGEGTEAFF; CDR3nt: TGTGCCAGCAGCGTAGGGGGGGAGGGGACTGAAGCTTTCTTT
d_gene: -; abundance: few; j_gene: TRBJ1-4; v_gene: TRBV12-3/TRBV12-4; CDR3aa: CASSYNEKLFF; CDR3nt: TGTGCCAGCAGTTATAATGAAAAACTGTTTTTT
d_gene: -; abundance: -; j_gene: TRBJ1-5; v_gene: TRBV10-2; CDR3aa: CASTIDGFNQPQHF; CDR3nt: TGCGCCAGCACGATCGACGGCTTCAATCAGCCCCAGCATTTT
d_gene: -; abundance: -; j_gene: TRBJ2-7; v_gene: TRBV21-1; CDR3aa: CASSKRGGEQYF; CDR3nt: TGTGCCAGCAGCAAACGGGGAGGCGAGCAGTACTTC
d_gene: TRBD2; abundance: once; j_gene: TRBJ2-5; v_gene: TRBV28; CDR3aa: CASSPIAGARIETQYF; CDR3nt: TGTGCCAGCAGCCCGATAGCGGGAGCCCGGATAGAGACCCAGTACTTC
d_gene: TRBD1; abundance: -; j_gene: TRBJ1-2; v_gene: TRBV24-1; CDR3aa: CATSDLWQGAGPDGYTF; CDR3nt: TGTGCCACCAGTGATTTGTGGCAGGGGGCCGGTCCGGATGGCTACACCTTC
d_gene: TRBD1; abundance: few; j_gene: TRBJ2-4; v_gene: TRBV20-1; CDR3aa: CSAQGTGVGKNIQYF; CDR3nt: TGCAGTGCCCAGGGGACAGGGGTGGGCAAAAACATTCAGTACTTC
d_gene: -; abundance: few; j_gene: TRBJ2-6; v_gene: TRBV20-1; CDR3aa: CSASPGGPGANVLTF; CDR3nt: TGCAGTGCTAGCCCGGGTGGGCCTGGGGCCAACGTCCTGACTTTC
d_gene: -; abundance: -; j_gene: TRBJ1-2; v_gene: TRBV2; CDR3aa: CASKQKGEAYGYTF; CDR3nt: TGTGCCAGCAAACAAAAGGGGGAGGCCTATGGCTACACCTTC
d_gene: TRBD2; abundance: -; j_gene: TRBJ2-1; v_gene: TRBV7-7; CDR3aa: CASSLAGGNAQETQFF; CDR3nt: TGTGCCAGCAGCCTCGCGGGGGGTAATGCCCAAGAGACCCAGTTCTTC
d_gene: TRBD1; abundance: -; j_gene: TRBJ1-2; v_gene: TRBV5-8; CDR3aa: CASSLQDRAARGYTF; CDR3nt: TGTGCCAGCAGCTTGCAGGACAGGGCAGCGAGGGGCTACACCTTC
d_gene: -; abundance: -; j_gene: TRBJ2-4; v_gene: TRBV6-1; CDR3aa: CASSDSGENIQYF; CDR3nt: TGTGCCAGCAGTGACTCTGGGGAAAACATTCAGTACTTC
d_gene: -; abundance: few; j_gene: TRBJ2-7; v_gene: TRBV7-3; CDR3aa: CASKGDPSSYEQYF; CDR3nt: TGTGCCAGCAAGGGCGATCCCAGCTCCTACGAGCAGTACTTC
d_gene: -; abundance: few; j_gene: TRBJ2-7; v_gene: TRBV6-6; CDR3aa: CASSYGLASNEQYF; CDR3nt: TGTGCCAGCAGTTACGGCCTCGCTAGCAACGAGCAGTACTTC
d_gene: TRBD2; abundance: few; j_gene: TRBJ2-3; v_gene: TRBV5-1; CDR3aa: CASSTGLAEITDTQYF; CDR3nt: TGCGCCAGCAGCACGGGACTAGCGGAGATCACAGATACGCAGTATTTT
d_gene: -; abundance: many; j_gene: TRBJ2-5; v_gene: TRBV9; CDR3aa: CASSPGEETQYF; CDR3nt: TGTGCCAGCTCACCAGGAGAAGAGACCCAGTACTTC
d_gene: -; abundance: -; j_gene: TRBJ1-1; v_gene: TRBV5-1; CDR3aa: CASSLGGAEVLSTEAFF; CDR3nt: TGCGCCAGCAGCTTAGGGGGGGCGGAGGTACTAAGCACTGAAGCTTTCTTT
d_gene: TRBD1; abundance: -; j_gene: TRBJ2-5; v_gene: TRBV7-8; CDR3aa: CASSPRQGTPGNEQYF; CDR3nt: TGTGCCAGCAGCCCGAGACAGGGCACGCCTGGTAATGAGCAGTACTTC
d_gene: -; abundance: -; j_gene: TRBJ2-7; v_gene: TRBV10-3; CDR3aa: CAIRPAGVPSYEQYF; CDR3nt: TGTGCCATCAGACCCGCCGGGGTCCCCTCCTACGAGCAGTACTTC
d_gene: TRBD2; abundance: -; j_gene: TRBJ2-3; v_gene: TRBV24-1; CDR3aa: CATSDLSSGSPSVGTQYF; CDR3nt: TGTGCCACCAGTGATTTGTCTAGCGGGAGCCCCTCGGTGGGTACGCAGTATTTT
d_gene: -; abundance: few; j_gene: TRBJ2-3; v_gene: TRBV20-1; CDR3aa: CSASGAKHRYAYF; CDR3nt: TGCAGTGCTTCAGGGGCGAAGCACAGATACGCGTATTTT
d_gene: TRBD2; abundance: -; j_gene: TRBJ2-5; v_gene: TRBV2; CDR3aa: CASSDGAGGAETQYF; CDR3nt: TGTGCCAGCAGTGACGGTGCGGGAGGGGCAGAGACCCAGTACTTC
d_gene: TRBD1; abundance: -; j_gene: TRBJ2-1; v_gene: TRBV7-9; CDR3aa: CASRDLPRTGGNEQFF; CDR3nt: TGTGCCAGCAGGGACCTTCCCCGGACAGGGGGCAATGAGCAGTTCTTC
d_gene: -; abundance: -; j_gene: TRBJ1-2; v_gene: TRBV20-1; CDR3aa: CSTRVVLAGERGYTF; CDR3nt: TGCAGTACTAGAGTCGTCTTGGCAGGGGAAAGAGGCTACACCTTC
d_gene: -; abundance: -; j_gene: TRBJ2-4; v_gene: TRBV27; CDR3aa: CASAPWGDTKNIQYF; CDR3nt: TGTGCCAGCGCCCCCTGGGGCGATACCAAAAACATTCAGTACTTC
d_gene: TRBD2; abundance: -; j_gene: TRBJ2-7; v_gene: TRBV29-1; CDR3aa: CSVDGAPGLAGGGSYNEQYF; CDR3nt: TGCAGCGTTGACGGGGCTCCGGGACTAGCGGGAGGAGGGTCCTACAATGAGCAGTACTTC
d_gene: -; abundance: many; j_gene: TRBJ1-2; v_gene: TRBV29-1; CDR3aa: CSTRGQTNYGYTF; CDR3nt: TGCAGCACGAGGGGCCAGACAAACTATGGCTACACCTTC
d_gene: TRBD2; abundance: -; j_gene: TRBJ2-3; v_gene: TRBV20-1; CDR3aa: CSARDRASGRAGYTDTQYF; CDR3nt: TGCAGTGCTAGAGATCGGGCTAGCGGGAGGGCGGGGTACACAGATACGCAGTATTTT
d_gene: -; abundance: -; j_gene: TRBJ2-5; v_gene: TRBV11-1; CDR3aa: CASSLVTSRLQETQYF; CDR3nt: TGTGCCAGCAGCTTAGTTACTAGCAGACTCCAAGAGACCCAGTACTTC
d_gene: -; abundance: -; j_gene: TRBJ2-7; v_gene: TRBV7-2; CDR3aa: CASMRGGSSGEQYF; CDR3nt: TGTGCCAGCATGAGGGGTGGATCCTCGGGCGAGCAGTACTTC
d_gene: -; abundance: -; j_gene: TRBJ1-2; v_gene: TRBV28; CDR3aa: CASSLVIPGYGYTF; CDR3nt: TGTGCCAGCAGTTTAGTAATCCCCGGCTATGGCTACACCTTC
d_gene: -; abundance: -; j_gene: TRBJ2-4; v_gene: TRBV7-8; CDR3aa: CASSLTREVKNIQYF; CDR3nt: TGTGCCAGCAGCTTGACACGAGAAGTCAAAAACATTCAGTACTTC
d_gene: TRBD1; abundance: -; j_gene: TRBJ2-7; v_gene: TRBV4-1; CDR3aa: CASSKSGTGIYEQYF; CDR3nt: TGCGCCAGCAGCAAATCCGGGACAGGGATCTACGAGCAGTACTTC
d_gene: TRBD1; abundance: -; j_gene: TRBJ1-2; v_gene: TRBV5-1; CDR3aa: CASSIGTGGYYGYTF; CDR3nt: TGCGCCAGCAGCATCGGGACAGGGGGCTACTATGGCTACACCTTC
d_gene: -; abundance: few; j_gene: TRBJ2-6; v_gene: TRBV20-1; CDR3aa: CSARDRVAGANVLTF; CDR3nt: TGCAGTGCTAGAGACAGGGTTGCCGGGGCCAACGTCCTGACTTTC
d_gene: -; abundance: few; j_gene: TRBJ2-5; v_gene: TRBV7-6; CDR3aa: CASSLGPVAETQYF; CDR3nt: TGTGCCAGCAGCTTAGGCCCGGTAGCAGAGACCCAGTACTTC
d_gene: -; abundance: -; j_gene: TRBJ2-7; v_gene: TRBV18; CDR3aa: CASSPLTSEQYF; CDR3nt: TGTGCCAGCTCACCACTGACGTCCGAGCAGTACTTC
d_gene: -; abundance: -; j_gene: TRBJ1-1; v_gene: TRBV6-5; CDR3aa: CASSPGTFVLGAFF; CDR3nt: TGTGCCAGCAGTCCAGGGACATTCGTGCTAGGAGCTTTCTTT
d_gene: -; abundance: -; j_gene: TRBJ2-1; v_gene: TRBV7-8; CDR3aa: CASSFLASAYEQFF; CDR3nt: TGTGCCAGCAGCTTCCTGGCTAGCGCCTATGAGCAGTTCTTC
d_gene: TRBD1; abundance: few; j_gene: TRBJ2-7; v_gene: TRBV6-1; CDR3aa: CASSEMDRSSYEQYF; CDR3nt: TGTGCCAGCAGTGAAATGGACAGGAGCTCCTACGAGCAGTACTTC
d_gene: TRBD1; abundance: -; j_gene: TRBJ2-3; v_gene: TRBV3-1; CDR3aa: CASSPGQGPRDAYF; CDR3nt: TGTGCCAGCAGCCCGGGACAGGGCCCCAGAGACGCGTATTTT
d_gene: -; abundance: many; j_gene: TRBJ1-4; v_gene: TRBV29-1; CDR3aa: CSARRTNEKLFF; CDR3nt: TGCAGCGCAAGACGGACTAATGAAAAACTGTTTTTT
d_gene: TRBD1; abundance: -; j_gene: TRBJ1-5; v_gene: TRBV29-1; CDR3aa: CSATGFGQPQHF; CDR3nt: TGCAGCGCGACAGGGTTCGGTCAGCCCCAGCATTTT
d_gene: TRBD2; abundance: -; j_gene: TRBJ2-1; v_gene: TRBV5-6; CDR3aa: CASSLGGAGVSSYNEQFF; CDR3nt: TGTGCCAGCAGCTTGGGTGGGGCGGGAGTTTCCTCCTACAATGAGCAGTTCTTC